This T cell receptor beta chain was captured by sequencing in a study of blood T cells in healthy people across ages. General observations from the study: CMV infection status of these donors was not known.

PCR was performed a second time for about 6 to 12 cycles using a sample-barcoded 5' primer and a J-beta primer mix. TCRdb re-called the 5' RACE reads through MiXCR, storing one row per CDR3 protein. Of around 1,500,000 distinct CDR3 sequences detected, 40% to 50% appear once; the ten largest clones hold roughly 7.7%. Isolation recovered at least 6.5 million PBMCs from every sample. This clonotype turned up a few times. Its antigen is unidentified. Material for sequencing was blood. The receptor's source is a woman between 18 and 29 years old in good health.

The DNA of the CDR3 is TGTGCCAGCAGCCTGATGACAGGGGGCAAGGGGACTGAAGCTTTCTTT. It specifies CASSLMTGGKGTEAFF. The chain has TRBV11-2 and TRBJ1-1; 10 bases map to TRBD1. The CDR3 sequence is 16 residues long. V shed 5 bases and J 5 bases; nucleotides not matched to a gene: 11. Germline V gives CDR1 SGHAT, CDR2 FQNNGV.